This T cell receptor (beta chain) was captured by sequencing in a study of CD8 T cells in Susac syndrome. Roughly 0.45 to 1 ug RNA was reverse transcribed with random hexamers. Amplification of TCR beta CDR3 by immunoSEQ multiplex PCR spanned 54 Vbeta and 13 Jbeta. TCRdb re-called the immunoSEQ multiplex PCR reads through MiXCR, storing one row per CDR3 protein. The repertoire holds about 130,000 distinct CDR3 sequences, with around 94% as singletons. The CDR3 consists of 12 residues. V was cut by 0 bases and J by 12 bases, with 11 bases left in between. In germline, CDR1 is MGHRA, CDR2 YSYEKL. This clonotype was observed a few times.

The specimen was CD8+ T cells from PBMCs. The receptor's source is a human donor with Susac syndrome. V gene TRBV4-1 combines with J gene TRBJ1-2; D is perhaps TRBD1 (5 bases). The CDR3 sequence is CASSQDGGVHTF. CDR3 in DNA: TGCGCCAGCAGCCAAGATGGGGGTGTCCACACCTTC.